This T cell receptor beta chain is from a study of spatial heterogeneity in lung cancer. Study information: Detection of beta-chain sequences consistently exceeded that of alpha-chain sequences. Regarding the study as a whole: Whereas they appeared in blood less at follow-up, ubiquitous expanded tumor TCRs appeared there more at resection.

Time point reported: sample taken at primary tumor resection. Whole RNA, which was extracted from tumor, nontumor lung tissue or frozen PBMC, was sequenced without any cell sorting. Trimming took off 3 bases at V and 3 bases at J, with 14 bases between the two ends. CDR1 is LNHDA and CDR2 is SQIVND in the germline V gene (reference sequence). The CDR3 covers 16 residues. From the 5' RACE reads, TCRdb called clonotypes with MiXCR, one entry per CDR3 protein. In the table there are about 9,000 distinct CDR3 sequences, 4% to 5.5% of which are singletons. This clonotype is labeled medium-sized (0.01 to 0.1%). The antigen is undetermined.

The source was PBMCs, collected at surgery. This receptor was identified in a male donor with early-stage non-small cell lung cancer. The rearrangement joins TRBV19 to TRBJ2-2, with D possibly being TRBD2 (6 bases). CDR3 sequence (DNA): TGTGCCAGTAGTATTAGAGGGACTCCCCACACCGGGGAGCTGTTTTTT. This gives the protein CASSIRGTPHTGELFF. Full variable domain (missing parts from reference TRBV19 and TRBJ2-2): DGGITQSPKYLFRKEGQNVTLSCEQNLNHDAMYWYRQDPGQGLRLIYYSQIVNDFQKGDIAEGYSVSREKKESFPLTVTSAQKNPTAFYLCASSIRGTPHTGELFFGEGSRLTVL.